This record covers a single T cell receptor (beta chain). This CDR3 spans 15 amino acids. Germline CDR1 SGHNT, CDR2 YENEEA. V was clipped by 5 bases and J by 2 bases, with 12 bases between them. Clones were read by immunoSEQ multiplex PCR, and TCRdb kept only the in-frame ones, dropping some. The sample records some 140,000 clones, roughly nine tenths being singletons. These data come from a study of control samples from healthy donors and cancer patients. The gene calls are TRBV11-3 and TRBJ2-2; no firm D call. The receptor was isolated from a woman between 25 and 40 years old in good health. What was sequenced was blood. The CDR3 here is CASSPRTPNTGELFF. In nucleotides, the CDR3 is TGTGCCAGCAGCCCAAGGACCCCTAACACCGGGGAGCTGTTTTTT. Variable domain in full (rest from reference TRBV11-3 and TRBJ2-2): EAGVVQSPRYKIIEKKQPVAFWCNPISGHNTLYWYLQNLGQGPELLIRYENEEAVDDSQLPKDRFSAERLKGVDSTLKIQPAELGDSAVYLCASSPRTPNTGELFFGEGSRLTVL.